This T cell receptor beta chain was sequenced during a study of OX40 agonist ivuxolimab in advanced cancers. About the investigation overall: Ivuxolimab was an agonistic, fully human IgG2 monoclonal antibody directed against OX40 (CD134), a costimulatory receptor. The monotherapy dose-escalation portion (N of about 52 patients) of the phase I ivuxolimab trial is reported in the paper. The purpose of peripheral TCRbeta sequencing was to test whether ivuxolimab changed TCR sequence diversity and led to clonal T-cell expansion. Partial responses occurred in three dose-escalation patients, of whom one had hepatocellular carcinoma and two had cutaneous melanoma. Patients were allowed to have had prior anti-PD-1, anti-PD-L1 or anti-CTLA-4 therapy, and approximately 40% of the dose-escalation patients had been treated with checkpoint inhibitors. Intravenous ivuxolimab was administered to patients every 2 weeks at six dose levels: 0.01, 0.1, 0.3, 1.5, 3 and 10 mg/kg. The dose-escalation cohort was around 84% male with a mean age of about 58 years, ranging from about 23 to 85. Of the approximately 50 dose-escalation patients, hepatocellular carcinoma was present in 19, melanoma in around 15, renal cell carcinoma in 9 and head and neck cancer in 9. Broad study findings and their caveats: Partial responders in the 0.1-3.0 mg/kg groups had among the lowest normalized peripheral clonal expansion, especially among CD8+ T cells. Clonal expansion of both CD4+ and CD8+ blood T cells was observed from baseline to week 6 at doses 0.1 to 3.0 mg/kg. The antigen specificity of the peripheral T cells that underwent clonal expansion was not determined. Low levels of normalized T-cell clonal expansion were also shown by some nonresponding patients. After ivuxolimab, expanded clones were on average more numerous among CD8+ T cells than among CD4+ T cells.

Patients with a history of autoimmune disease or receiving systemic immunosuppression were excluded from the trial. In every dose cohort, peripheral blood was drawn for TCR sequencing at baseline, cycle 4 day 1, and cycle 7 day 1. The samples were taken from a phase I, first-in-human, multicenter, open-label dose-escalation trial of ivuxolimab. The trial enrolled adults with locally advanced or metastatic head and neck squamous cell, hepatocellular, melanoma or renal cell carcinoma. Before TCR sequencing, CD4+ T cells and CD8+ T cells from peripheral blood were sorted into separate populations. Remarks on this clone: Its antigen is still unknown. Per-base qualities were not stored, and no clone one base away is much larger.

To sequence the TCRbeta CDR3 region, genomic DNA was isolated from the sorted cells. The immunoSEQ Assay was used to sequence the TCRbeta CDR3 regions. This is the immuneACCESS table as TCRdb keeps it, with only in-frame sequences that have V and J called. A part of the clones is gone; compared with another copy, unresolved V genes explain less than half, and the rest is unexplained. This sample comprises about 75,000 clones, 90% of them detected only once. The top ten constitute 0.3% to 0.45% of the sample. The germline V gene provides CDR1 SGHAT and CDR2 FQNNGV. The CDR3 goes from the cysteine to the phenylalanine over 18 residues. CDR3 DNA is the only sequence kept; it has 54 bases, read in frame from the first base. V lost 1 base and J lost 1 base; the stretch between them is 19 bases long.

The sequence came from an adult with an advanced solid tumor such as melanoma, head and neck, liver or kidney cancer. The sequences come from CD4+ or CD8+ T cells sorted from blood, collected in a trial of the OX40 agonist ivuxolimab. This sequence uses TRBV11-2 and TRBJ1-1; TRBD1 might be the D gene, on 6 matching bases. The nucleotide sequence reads TGTGCCAGCAGCTTAGGAGAGGGCCCGACAGGATGGAACACTGAAGCTTTCTTT. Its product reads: CASSLGEGPTGWNTEAFF.